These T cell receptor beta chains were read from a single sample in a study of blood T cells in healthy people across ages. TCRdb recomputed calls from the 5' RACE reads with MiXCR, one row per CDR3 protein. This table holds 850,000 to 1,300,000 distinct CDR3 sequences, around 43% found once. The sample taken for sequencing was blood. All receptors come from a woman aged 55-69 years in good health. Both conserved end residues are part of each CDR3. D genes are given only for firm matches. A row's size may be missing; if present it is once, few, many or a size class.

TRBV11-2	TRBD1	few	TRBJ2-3	CASRYRGQPTDTQYF	TGTGCCAGCAGGTACAGGGGTCAGCCCACAGATACGCAGTATTTT
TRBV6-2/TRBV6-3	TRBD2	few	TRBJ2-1	CASRQTSGAYNEQFF	TGTGCCAGCAGACAGACTAGCGGGGCGTACAATGAGCAGTTCTTC
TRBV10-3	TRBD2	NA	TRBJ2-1	CATSDWGEGRGEQFF	TGTGCCACCAGTGATTGGGGGGAGGGCCGCGGTGAGCAGTTCTTC
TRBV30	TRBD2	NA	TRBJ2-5	CAWSLAAQETQYF	TGTGCCTGGAGCCTAGCGGCCCAAGAGACCCAGTACTTC
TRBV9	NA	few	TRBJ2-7	CASSVEDRDYEQYF	TGTGCCAGCAGCGTAGAGGACCGGGACTACGAGCAGTACTTC
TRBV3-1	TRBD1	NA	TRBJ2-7	CASSPEGTGMYEQYF	TGTGCCAGCAGCCCCGAGGGGACAGGGATGTACGAGCAGTACTTC
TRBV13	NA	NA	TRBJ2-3	CASSPPATTDTQYF	TGTGCCAGCAGCCCCCCTGCTACCACAGATACGCAGTATTTT
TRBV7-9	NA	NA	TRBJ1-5	CASSLGGSPQHF	TGTGCCAGCAGCTTAGGGGGATCCCCCCAGCATTTT
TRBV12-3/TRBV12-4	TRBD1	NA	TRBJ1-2	CASSLGDRLRYGYTF	TGTGCCAGCAGTTTAGGGGACAGGTTGCGCTATGGCTACACCTTC
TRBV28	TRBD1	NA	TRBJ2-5	CASRYRDRVVQETQYF	TGTGCCAGCAGATACCGGGACAGGGTGGTCCAAGAGACCCAGTACTTC
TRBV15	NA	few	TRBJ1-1	CATSRVRGDTEAFF	TGTGCCACCAGCAGAGTTCGGGGAGACACTGAAGCTTTCTTT
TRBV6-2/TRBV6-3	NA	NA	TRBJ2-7	CASGTSGGQYF	TGTGCCAGCGGGACTTCTGGGGGGCAGTACTTC
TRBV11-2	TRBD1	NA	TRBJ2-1	CASSLETVGQGYNEQFF	TGTGCCAGCAGCTTAGAGACGGTGGGACAGGGTTACAATGAGCAGTTCTTC
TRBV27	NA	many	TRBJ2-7	CASSFAGEQYF	TGTGCCAGCAGTTTTGCGGGGGAGCAGTACTTC
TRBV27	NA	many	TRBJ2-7	CASSLSRVRSNEQYF	TGTGCCAGCAGTTTAAGTAGGGTTCGGTCTAACGAGCAGTACTTC
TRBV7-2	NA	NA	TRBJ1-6	CASSSGPNSPLHF	TGTGCCAGCAGCTCCGGACCGAATTCACCCCTCCACTTT
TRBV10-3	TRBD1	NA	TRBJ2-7	CAISEQGTAYEQYF	TGTGCCATCTCGGAACAGGGGACCGCCTACGAGCAGTACTTC
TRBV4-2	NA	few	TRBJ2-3	CASSQIRSGGDTQYF	TGTGCCAGCAGCCAAATCCGATCGGGCGGGGATACGCAGTATTTT
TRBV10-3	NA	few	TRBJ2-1	CAISSGGGTYNEQFF	TGTGCCATCAGCTCCGGTGGGGGTACCTACAATGAGCAGTTCTTC
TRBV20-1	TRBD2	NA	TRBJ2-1	CSARNLAGGDNEQFF	TGCAGTGCTAGAAACCTAGCGGGAGGGGACAATGAGCAGTTCTTC
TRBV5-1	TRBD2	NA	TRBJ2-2	CASGGIAGRTGELFF	TGCGCCAGCGGAGGGATAGCGGGCCGCACCGGGGAGCTGTTTTTT
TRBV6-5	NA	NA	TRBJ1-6	CASSYTSSYNSPLHF	TGTGCCAGCAGTTACACAAGCTCCTATAATTCACCCCTCCACTTT
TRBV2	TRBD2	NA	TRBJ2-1	CAGSASSGVYNEQFF	TGTGCCGGCAGTGCGTCTAGCGGGGTGTACAATGAGCAGTTCTTC
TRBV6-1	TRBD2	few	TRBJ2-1	CASSETSGRPNNEQFF	TGTGCCAGCAGTGAAACCAGCGGGAGGCCCAACAATGAGCAGTTCTTC
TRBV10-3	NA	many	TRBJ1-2	CAITQPGRDGYTF	TGTGCCATCACTCAACCGGGGAGGGACGGCTACACCTTC
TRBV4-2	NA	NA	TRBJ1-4	CASSQDIATNEKLFF	TGTGCCAGCAGCCAGGACATCGCAACTAATGAAAAACTGTTTTTT
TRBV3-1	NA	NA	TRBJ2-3	CASSQQTGVDTDTQYF	TGTGCCAGCAGCCAACAAACGGGAGTGGACACAGATACGCAGTATTTT
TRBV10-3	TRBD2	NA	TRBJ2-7	CAISAPWTAGLAGFYEQYF	TGTGCCATCAGTGCCCCGTGGACAGCAGGACTAGCGGGCTTCTACGAGCAGTACTTC
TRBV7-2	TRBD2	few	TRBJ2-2	CASSLGVGGSTGELFF	TGTGCCAGCAGCTTAGGCGTGGGGGGGAGCACCGGGGAGCTGTTTTTT
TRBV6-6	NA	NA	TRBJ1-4	CASSRPATNEKLFF	TGTGCCAGCAGTCGGCCCGCAACTAATGAAAAACTGTTTTTT
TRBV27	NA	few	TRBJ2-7	CASSPPQEGLYYEQYF	TGTGCCAGCAGTCCACCCCAGGAGGGCCTATACTACGAGCAGTACTTC
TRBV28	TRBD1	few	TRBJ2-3	CASSFPPDREGDTQYF	TGTGCCAGCAGTTTTCCCCCGGACAGGGAAGGGGATACGCAGTATTTT
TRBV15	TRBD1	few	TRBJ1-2	CATSPGRDSYGYTF	TGTGCCACCAGCCCCGGCCGGGACAGCTATGGCTACACCTTC
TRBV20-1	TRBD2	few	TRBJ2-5	CSIRREGTSTQYF	TGCAGTATCCGCAGGGAGGGTACTTCGACCCAGTACTTC
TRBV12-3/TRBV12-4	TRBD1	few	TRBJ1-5	CASRGTGRGRDQPQHF	TGTGCCAGCAGAGGGACAGGGAGGGGACGGGATCAGCCCCAGCATTTT
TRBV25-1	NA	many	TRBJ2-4	CASSGGLAKNIQYF	TGTGCCAGCAGTGGCGGGCTAGCCAAAAACATTCAGTACTTC
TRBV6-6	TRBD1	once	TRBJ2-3	CASGKGGQGARDTQYF	TGTGCCAGCGGTAAGGGCGGACAGGGGGCTAGAGATACGCAGTATTTT
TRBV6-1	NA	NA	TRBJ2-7	CASSEVGGGVYEQYF	TGTGCCAGCAGTGAAGTGGGAGGGGGCGTCTACGAGCAGTACTTC
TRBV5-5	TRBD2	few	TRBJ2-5	CASSSTAGETQYF	TGTGCCAGCAGCTCGACAGCGGGGGAGACCCAGTACTTC
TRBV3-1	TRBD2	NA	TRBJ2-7	CASSQDAAGGRSYEQYF	TGTGCCAGCAGCCAAGATGCGGCGGGAGGCCGCTCCTACGAGCAGTACTTC
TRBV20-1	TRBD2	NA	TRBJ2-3	CSAQNVLAGDQDTQYF	TGCAGTGCTCAAAACGTACTAGCGGGAGATCAAGATACGCAGTATTTT
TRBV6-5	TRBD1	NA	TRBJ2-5	CASSYPSTGGGETQYF	TGTGCCAGCAGTTACCCCTCGACAGGGGGCGGGGAGACCCAGTACTTC
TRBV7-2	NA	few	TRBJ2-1	CASSLNRWNEQFF	TGTGCCAGCAGCTTAAACCGCTGGAATGAGCAGTTCTTC
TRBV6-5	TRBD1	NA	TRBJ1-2	CASSRRGSDYGYTF	TGTGCCAGCAGTCGCAGGGGGTCGGACTATGGCTACACCTTC
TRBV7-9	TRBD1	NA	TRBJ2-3	CASSFWDRGHTDTQYF	TGTGCCAGCAGCTTTTGGGACAGGGGGCACACAGATACGCAGTATTTT
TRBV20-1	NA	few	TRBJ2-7	CSARRPSYEQYF	TGCAGTGCTAGGAGGCCATCCTACGAGCAGTACTTC
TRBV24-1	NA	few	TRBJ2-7	CANFHWGSSYEQYF	TGTGCCAACTTTCATTGGGGGTCCTCCTACGAGCAGTACTTC
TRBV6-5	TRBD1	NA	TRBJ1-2	CASSPDRDVYGYTF	TGTGCCAGCAGCCCAGACAGGGATGTCTATGGCTACACCTTC
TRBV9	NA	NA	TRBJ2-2	CASSVVVGTGELFF	TGTGCCAGCAGCGTAGTGGTCGGCACCGGGGAGCTGTTTTTT
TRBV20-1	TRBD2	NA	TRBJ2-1	CSARGGLAGGGNEQFF	TGCAGTGCGAGAGGGGGACTAGCGGGAGGTGGCAATGAGCAGTTCTTC
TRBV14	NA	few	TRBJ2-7	CASSQATRGEQYF	TGTGCCAGCAGCCAAGCGACAAGAGGCGAGCAGTACTTC
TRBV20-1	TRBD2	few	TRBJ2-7	CSARSTSANSYEQYF	TGCAGTGCTAGGTCGACTAGCGCTAACTCCTACGAGCAGTACTTC
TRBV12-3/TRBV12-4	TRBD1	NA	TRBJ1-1	CASSPRTGGWNTEAFF	TGTGCCAGCAGTCCTCGGACAGGGGGCTGGAACACTGAAGCTTTCTTT
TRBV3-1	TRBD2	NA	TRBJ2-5	CASSQDHLAARSSQYF	TGTGCCAGCAGCCAAGATCATCTAGCGGCCAGGTCTTCCCAGTACTTC
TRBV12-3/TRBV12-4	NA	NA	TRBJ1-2	CASSDDSIGYTF	TGTGCCAGCAGTGATGACAGCATAGGCTACACCTTC
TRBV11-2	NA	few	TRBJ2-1	CASSRRFSGGGDNEQFF	TGTGCCAGCAGTCGGAGGTTTTCCGGCGGGGGCGACAATGAGCAGTTCTTC
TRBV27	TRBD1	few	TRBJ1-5	CASSLHGQARNQPQHF	TGTGCCAGCAGTTTACACGGACAGGCTCGCAATCAGCCCCAGCATTTT
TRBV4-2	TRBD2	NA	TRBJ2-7	CASSQGSREAYEQYF	TGTGCCAGCAGCCAAGGTAGTCGGGAGGCCTACGAGCAGTACTTC
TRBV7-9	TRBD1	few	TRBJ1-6	CASSLGDRGDNSPLHF	TGTGCCAGCAGCCTAGGTGACAGGGGGGATAATTCACCCCTCCACTTT